The 2 T cell receptor beta chains listed next were all sequenced from one sample in a study of shared clonotypes between healthy human individuals. Here immunoSEQ multiplex PCR was the method, and the copy in TCRdb shows in-frame clones only, minus some. The sample contains 950,000 to 1,300,000 clones, roughly 70% of which appear only once. Sequencing was performed on memory CD4+ T cells sorted from blood. Specified subset: CD45RA-negative fraction. These receptors came from a man younger than 35 in good health.

The V and J genes are TRBV2 and TRBJ2-6; 7 nucleotides match TRBD2. J lost 0 bases, V lost 5 bases, and 4 bases had no gene match. CDR1 is SNHLY, CDR2 FYNNEI, per germline. The CDR3 loop spans 16 amino acids. The CDR3 loop reads CASSRTGGSGANVLTF. In nucleotides, the CDR3 is TGTGCCAGCAGTAGGACGGGAGGCTCTGGGGCCAACGTCCTGACTTTC.

This clone was recorded many times. The gene calls are TRBV30 and TRBJ2-1; 7 nucleotides align to TRBD2. Germline-derived CDR1 and CDR2 are GTSNPN and SVGIG (reference sequence). With V trimmed by 8 bases and J by 6 bases, 4 bases remained unmatched. CDR3 length: 11 residues. The CDR3 DNA sequence: TGTGCCCGGGGGAGGGTCAATGAGCAGTTCTTC. It encodes CARGRVNEQFF. The full variable domain, in which reference TRBV30 and TRBJ2-1 provide the parts outside the CDR3, is SQTIHQWPATLVQPVGSPLSLECTVEGTSNPNLYWYRQAAGRGLQLLFYSVGIGQISSEVPQNLSASRPQDRQFILSSKKLLLSDSGFYLCARGRVNEQFFGPGTRLTVL.